One sample yielded the 30 T cell receptor beta chains listed below, sequenced in a study of T cells in Graves' hyperthyroidism and ophthalmopathy. It was RNA transcripts that yielded the amplified TCR beta CDR3 regions. First-round RT-PCR of the TCR CDR3 relied on the HTBI primer set. One entry per CDR3 protein results from TCRdb running MiXCR on the multiplex PCR reads. The sample contains around 580,000 distinct CDR3 sequences, approximately 44% of which appear only once. Input material: peripheral blood or thyroid tissue (not recorded which). The receptors stem from a woman aged 18-29 years with Graves' hyperthyroidism.

This clonotype was counted only a few times. The V and J genes are TRBV6-1 and TRBJ1-4; D is perhaps TRBD1 (6 bases). V lost 2 bases, J lost 0 bases, and 16 bases lay in between. Per germline, CDR1 MNHNS and CDR2 SASEGT. The CDR3 runs 18 residues. The CDR3 reads CASSEFGGGGTTNEKLFF. As DNA, the CDR3 is TGTGCCAGCAGTGAATTCGGCGGAGGGGGGACAACTAATGAAAAACTGTTTTTT.

Comment on this clonotype: Given a much more abundant clone one base away, this may be a read error. The chain couples TRBV2 to TRBJ2-7; TRBD2 might be the D (6 bases). Per germline, CDR1 SNHLY and CDR2 FYNNEI. Between the trimmed V and J ends, which lost 5 bases and 3 bases, there was a span of 17 bases. The CDR3 contains 15 residues. In DNA, the CDR3 is TGTGCCAGCAGTTTAATTTCGGGACTCGTCTACGAGCAGTACTTC. It translates to CASSLISGLVYEQYF.

The chain carries TRBV12-3 or TRBV12-4 and TRBJ1-2; TRBD1 is a possible D gene (5 bases). V was shortened by 8 bases and J by 8 bases, with 18 bases between the two germline ends. The CDR3 runs 13 residues. The CDR3 region has the DNA TGTGCCAGCCATACCGGGGCCTTTAGGGGCTACACCTTC. Its translation: CASHTGAFRGYTF.

This clonotype appeared many times. The chain combines TRBV2 with TRBJ2-7; no definite D call. Trimming took off 1 base at V and 0 bases at J, with 7 bases between the two ends. This CDR3 region has 14 residues. Per germline, CDR1 SNHLY and CDR2 FYNNEI. The CDR3 region has the DNA TGTGCCAGCAGTGAAGGCACCTTCTCCTACGAGCAGTACTTC. Its translation is CASSEGTFSYEQYF.

J is TRBJ2-1 and V is TRBV25-1; 9 nucleotides align to TRBD2. Matching the DNA end better, TRBJ2-7 makes the J call doubtful. The CDR3 has 17 residues. Germline V lookup: CDR1 MGHDK, CDR2 SYGVNS. Here the CDR3 DNA reads TGTGCCAGCAGTGAACCTTCTGGGCGGGGGGGCTACAATGAGCAGTACTTC. This encodes CASSEPSGRGGYNEQYF.

CDR3 nucleotide sequence: TGCAGCGTTGCAGGGGAGAACTATGGCTACACCTTC. This codes for CSVAGENYGYTF. V and J are TRBV29-1 and TRBJ1-2; D is possibly TRBD1 (6 bases). The ends were cut back, 4 bases at V and 2 bases at J, with 8 bases in the middle. The CDR3 spans 12 residues. Germline V gene sequence: CDR1 SQVTM, CDR2 ANQGSEA.

This CDR3 is CASSLSGQRYEQFF. As DNA, the CDR3 is TGTGCCAGCAGCTTAAGTGGACAGAGGTATGAGCAGTTCTTC. The chain couples TRBV7-9 to TRBJ2-7; D is possibly TRBD1 (6 bases). The J call may be faulty, since TRBJ2-1 better matches the DNA end. The CDR3 is 14 amino acids. In germline, CDR1 is SEHNR, CDR2 FQNEAQ (reference sequence).

This sequence joins TRBV20-1 and TRBJ1-6; 9 positions agree with TRBD1. CDR1 and CDR2 (germline): DFQATT, SNEGSKA (reference sequence). V shed 6 bases, J shed 9 bases, and the junction held 12 bases outside the gene matches. This CDR3 has 15 amino acids. CDR3 sequence reads: CSAANPGTGSSPLHF. Here the CDR3 DNA reads TGCAGTGCCGCGAACCCCGGGACAGGGAGTTCACCCCTCCACTTT.

This clonotype was counted many times. The J gene is TRBJ2-7, the V gene TRBV7-3, with 8 bases identical to TRBD1. The CDR3 sequence is 15 residues long. Losses at the gene ends were 5 bases for V and 6 bases for J; bases not matched to a gene: 12. Looked up from germline, CDR1 is SGHTA and CDR2 is FQGTGA. CDR3 nucleotide sequence: TGTGCCAGCAGCCCCTTAGGAGGACAGGGTGGCGAGCAGTACTTC. Translated, it gives CASSPLGGQGGEQYF.

This clonotype came up many times. The chain links TRBV5-6 to TRBJ2-7; 9 bases align to TRBD2. This CDR3 is built from 15 residues. The germline CDR1 and CDR2 sequences are SGHDT and YYEEEE. J was trimmed by 3 bases and V by 1 base; bases with no gene match: 5. Written as DNA, the CDR3 is TGTGCCAGCAGCTTGCGCCTAGCGGGACTCTACGAGCAGTACTTC. Translation: CASSLRLAGLYEQYF.

This chain connects TRBV6-2 or TRBV6-3 to TRBJ1-5; D is undetermined. V was pared by 8 bases and J by 11 bases, with 19 bases between. This CDR3 comprises 13 residues. Germline CDR1 MNHEY, CDR2 SVGEGT. The CDR3 DNA is TGTGCCAGCTGTCTAGCGGGAGTGGTGACCCAGCATTTT. The encoded protein is CASCLAGVVTQHF.

This clonotype was recorded many times. The chain uses TRBV6-6 and TRBJ1-1; D is uncertain. V was trimmed by 7 bases and J by 0 bases, leaving 3 bases between them. Germline CDR1 is MNHNY and CDR2 is SVGAGI (reference sequence). The CDR3 runs 11 residues. CDR3 DNA sequence: TGTGCCAGCATCATGAACACTGAAGCTTTCTTT. This encodes CASIMNTEAFF.

Notes on this clonotype: A much larger clone differs from this one at a single base, so this may be a read error. The genes are TRBV5-1 and TRBJ2-5; possible D gene TRBD1, 5 bases. V was shortened by 4 bases and J by 0 bases, with 13 bases between the two germline ends. The CDR3 extends over 15 amino acids. CDR1 and CDR2 (germline): SGHRS, YFSETQ. This CDR3 is CASSLGLRDQETQYF. Here the CDR3 DNA reads TGCGCCAGCAGCCTCGGTCTCAGGGACCAAGAGACCCAGTACTTC.

This clonotype was recorded many times. Here the CDR3 DNA reads TGTGCCAGCAGCTCGACGCAGTGGGGTGAGCCCCAGCATTTT. This encodes CASSSTQWGEPQHF. This sequence joins TRBV12-3 or TRBV12-4 and TRBJ1-5; no clear D gene. V lost 6 bases to trimming and J lost 8 bases, with 17 bases between them. This CDR3 has 14 residues.

The table lists this clonotype with a few counts. The J gene is TRBJ2-7, the V gene TRBV29-1, with 7 bases lining up with TRBD2. In germline, CDR1 is SQVTM, CDR2 ANQGSEA. The CDR3 covers 13 residues. J lost 7 bases, V lost 5 bases, and 11 bases had no gene match. This CDR3 reads CSVSGGRHNEQYF. CDR3 nucleotide sequence: TGCAGCGTTTCGGGCGGGAGACACAATGAGCAGTACTTC.

Only one count was recorded for this clonotype. The V and J genes are TRBV29-1 and TRBJ2-5; 16 positions agree with TRBD2. CDR1 is SQVTM, CDR2 ANQGSEA, per germline. The J segment lost 5 bases and the V segment lost 4 bases, leaving 4 bases of the junction unmatched. The CDR3 has 15 amino acids. The CDR3 reads CSVAGLAGGVETQYF. The CDR3 region has the DNA TGCAGCGTTGCGGGACTAGCGGGAGGGGTGGAGACCCAGTACTTC. The complete variable domain, with remaining parts taken from reference TRBV29-1 and TRBJ2-5, reads SAVISQKPSRDICQRGTSLTIQCQVDSQVTMMFWYRQQPGQSLTLIATANQGSEATYESGFVIDKFPISRPNLTFSTLTVSNMSPEDSSIYLCSVAGLAGGVETQYFGPGTRLLVL.

This clonotype turned up a few times. The V and J genes are TRBV18 and TRBJ2-2; possibly TRBD2 for D (5 bases). The CDR3 is 15 amino acids. CDR1 and CDR2 from the germline V gene are KGHSH and LQKENI. The germline V and J ends were trimmed by 0 bases and 3 bases, with 8 bases remaining between them. In DNA, the CDR3 is TGTGCCAGCTCACCACCGAGAGGGCACACCGGGGAGCTGTTTTTT. It is translated as CASSPPRGHTGELFF.

In the case of this clonotype: This may stem from a read error, because a much larger clone lies one nucleotide away. This chain joins TRBV10-3 and TRBJ1-5; D is possibly TRBD1 (6 bases). Germline V gene sequence: CDR1 ENHRY, CDR2 SYGVKD. The V end was cut by 7 bases, the J end by 5 bases, with 15 bases between. The CDR3 has 14 amino acids. CDR3 loop: CAITEGGADQPQHF. The CDR3 nucleotides read TGTGCCATCACCGAGGGGGGGGCAGATCAGCCCCAGCATTTT.

The chain employs TRBV7-2 and TRBJ2-7; 7 nucleotides line up with TRBD2. Germline trimming cut 6 bases from V and 9 bases from J; bases unmatched to any gene: 17. Germline CDR1 SGHTA, CDR2 FQGNSA. This CDR3 is built from 15 residues. CDR3: CASSSWTRAGDTQYF. The CDR3 DNA is TGTGCCAGCAGTTCCTGGACCAGGGCGGGAGATACGCAGTACTTC.

On this clonotype itself: Being one base from a much bigger clone, this may be a read error. CDR3 residues: CASRGGGVPEAFF. The CDR3 DNA is TGTGCCAGCAGAGGAGGTGGGGTTCCTGAAGCTTTCTTT. The rearrangement joins TRBV12-3 or TRBV12-4 to TRBJ1-1; D remains unclear. The germline V and J ends were trimmed by 6 bases and 6 bases, with 14 bases remaining between them. The CDR3 covers 13 residues.

This clonotype was recorded many times. This chain links TRBV19 with TRBJ1-5, with D perhaps matching TRBD1 (5 bases). Per germline, CDR1 LNHDA and CDR2 SQIVND (reference sequence). V was shortened by 3 bases and J by 5 bases, with 14 bases between the two germline ends. This CDR3 region has 15 residues. The CDR3: CASSIPGFTDQPQHF. The CDR3, as DNA: TGTGCCAGTAGTATCCCAGGGTTCACGGATCAGCCCCAGCATTTT.

V is TRBV25-1 and J is TRBJ1-2, with D unresolved. Germline V CDR1 and CDR2: MGHDK, SYGVNS. V was shortened by 1 base and J by 6 bases, with 9 bases between the two germline ends. This CDR3 is 13 amino acids long. This chain's CDR3 is CASSELVPNGYTF. The CDR3, as DNA: TGTGCCAGCAGTGAATTAGTCCCCAATGGCTACACCTTC.

This chain uses TRBV29-1 with TRBJ1-4; no reliable D call. V dropped 3 bases and J dropped 4 bases, with 3 bases sitting between them. CDR3 length: 11 amino acids. Germline loops: CDR1 SQVTM, CDR2 ANQGSEA. CDR3 bases: TGCAGCGTTGACATTAATGAAAAACTGTTTTTT. Its protein is CSVDINEKLFF.

This chain links TRBV24-1 with TRBJ2-5, with 7 bases lining up with TRBD1. Looked up from germline, CDR1 is KGHDR and CDR2 is SFDVKD. V lost 6 bases to trimming and J lost 4 bases; unmatched junction nucleotides: 7. The length of the CDR3 is 14 residues. The CDR3 nucleotides read TGTGCCACCAGTAGTCCACGACAGGGAGAGACCCAGTACTTC. Translation: CATSSPRQGETQYF.

This clonotype occurred many times. Compared with germline, one end of the junction differs, possibly owing to a read error. For the CDR3, the DNA is TGTGCCAGCAGCTTAGACCCGGACAGGGAGAGTGTCTTT. Translating it yields CASSLDPDRESVF. V is TRBV7-9 and J is TRBJ1-1; 8 bases are a match to TRBD1. CDR1 is SEHNR, CDR2 FQNEAQ, per germline (reference sequence). CDR3 length: 13 amino acids.

This clonotype came up a few times. CDR3 bases: TGTGCCAGCAGTGGGGTTGGGGGCAATCAGCCCCAGCATTTT. It encodes CASSGVGGNQPQHF. The rearrangement joins TRBV2 to TRBJ1-5; D gene unclear. Trimming took off 4 bases at V and 2 bases at J, with 9 bases between the two ends. CDR1 and CDR2 (germline): SNHLY, FYNNEI. This CDR3 is 14 amino acids long.

V usage is TRBV25-1 and J usage is TRBJ2-7; either TRBD1 or TRBD2 may supply D (7 bases each). Trimming stripped 7 bases from V and 2 bases from J, with 30 bases between. CDR3 size: 19 residues. CDR1 and CDR2 from the germline V gene are MGHDK and SYGVNS. The CDR3 reads CASTAGTRSGNTGAYEQYF. CDR3 coding DNA: TGTGCCAGCACAGCTGGAACTCGCAGCGGGAATACAGGGGCCTACGAGCAGTACTTC.

Regarding this clonotype: The junction differs from germline at one of its ends, possibly a read error. This chain joins TRBV10-3 and TRBJ2-6, with D possibly TRBD1 on 6 matching bases. Per germline, CDR1 ENHRY and CDR2 SYGVKD. This CDR3 has 13 residues. The CDR3 DNA is TGTGCCATCGGGTCAGGGATGTGGGACACTGAAGCTTTC. Its protein is CAIGSGMWDTEAF.

V is TRBV7-2 and J is TRBJ2-5; 8 nucleotides line up with TRBD2. Germline CDR1 SGHTA, CDR2 FQGNSA. The V gene end was trimmed by 5 bases and the J gene end by 1 base; junction bases not matched to a gene: 6. This CDR3 spans 15 amino acids. The CDR3 DNA is TGTGCCAGCAGCGCAGGGACTAGACTCCAAGAGACCCAGTACTTC. As protein: CASSAGTRLQETQYF.

This chain joins TRBV19 and TRBJ1-2; 7 bases fit TRBD1. Germline loops: CDR1 LNHDA, CDR2 SQIVND (reference sequence). The CDR3 is 13 amino acids. V was clipped by 7 bases and J by 5 bases; unmatched bases: 7. The CDR3 DNA follows: TGTGCCAGTACCCTGGACAGGACTTATGGCTACACCTTC. Translated: CASTLDRTYGYTF.